This TCR beta chain comes out of a study of T cells in tumors and immune-related adverse events (dated by TCRdb to the early 2020s). Comments on this clone: The antigen it recognizes is unknown. Per-nucleotide qualities are absent, and no much larger clonotype sits a single base away.

The TCR beta locus was amplified and sequenced with the immunoSEQ assay, yielding bulk TCR Vbeta CDR3 data. In the original analysis: CDR3s were excluded if they were non-productive, were shorter than 7 amino acids, or did not start with C or end with F/W. Analysis was restricted to specimens with at least 1000 reads, and clonotypes were defined at the amino acid level. To compute clonality, Pielou's evenness was subtracted from 1. To equalize library sizes, abundance-weighted random subsampling with replacement was performed 100 times so that 95% confidence intervals could be reported. The Morisita overlap index was used to quantify repertoire overlap, and for each specimen the top 40 clones were checked for overlap with the irAE. The clones in this table, taken by TCRdb from immuneACCESS, are in-frame only. Not every clone is retained; where verified, under half of the shortfall comes from an unresolved V gene, and the cause of the rest is unknown. V and J calls and clone size come straight from that table; D and trimming were deduced from the DNA. Within this sample are about 11,000 clones, with roughly 90% of them counted one time only. The ten largest clones add up to more than 1.4% of the sample.

Measured from the cysteine to the phenylalanine, the CDR3 is 14 residues long. The DNA shown is the 42-base CDR3, in frame from base 1. V is pruned by 6 bases and J by 1 base, leaving 5 bases of the junction without a gene match. CDR1 and CDR2 (LNHDA, SQIVND) derive from the germline V gene (reference sequence). The treatment or condition label, as the study defines it: nivolumab (PD-1 blockade) given before sampling. The DNeasy Blood and Tissue Kit was used to extract DNA from formalin-fixed paraffin-embedded specimens. The chain employs TRBV19 and TRBJ1-1, with TRBD1 matching 7 junction bases. This receptor was obtained from a female donor with metastatic renal cell carcinoma. The sequenced sample was lymph node tissue, obtained from a patient treated with anti-PD-1 therapy. For the CDR3, the sequence is CASRRDRKNTEAFF. The nucleotides are TGTGCCAGTAGGAGGGACAGAAAGAACACTGAAGCTTTCTTT.